One and the same sample provided the 11 T cell receptor beta chains below, sequenced in a study of cytomegalovirus exposure and HLA in healthy donors. PCR amplification relied on 60 Vbeta primers (plus 13 Jbeta primers). Here immunoSEQ multiplex PCR was the method, and the copy in TCRdb shows in-frame clones only, minus some. In the table there are roughly 150,000 clones, approximately 80% of which are singletons. The sample taken for sequencing was PBMCs. Receptor source: a male donor in good health and CMV-seronegative.

This clone was seen more than once but under ten times. The rearrangement links TRBV6-5 to TRBJ2-7; 11 nucleotides line up with TRBD1. Germline trimming cut 2 bases from V and 7 bases from J; bases unmatched to any gene: 4. The CDR3 is made up of 14 amino acids. Germline loops: CDR1 MNHEY, CDR2 SVGAGI. CDR3 region: CASSYGQGAGEQYF. CDR3 nucleotide sequence: TGTGCCAGCAGTTACGGACAGGGGGCGGGGGAGCAGTACTTC.

The V and J genes are TRBV13 and TRBJ1-1, with 10 positions matching TRBD1. With V trimmed by 4 bases and J by 11 bases, 7 bases remained unmatched. The CDR3 has 13 amino acids. Germline V gene sequence: CDR1 PRHDT, CDR2 FYEKMQ (reference sequence). The CDR3 DNA reads as TGTGCCAGCAGCTCGGGACAGGGGCAGAAGGCTTTCTTT. Translating gives CASSSGQGQKAFF.

V is TRBV19 and J is TRBJ1-1, with D unclear. The V end was cut by 5 bases, the J end by 5 bases, with 18 bases between. Germline lookup yields CDR1 LNHDA and CDR2 SQIVND (reference sequence). CDR3 size: 15 residues. The CDR3 DNA follows: TGTGCCAGTAGTCCCCGGTCGCGCGGGGTAACTGAAGCTTTCTTT. Protein product: CASSPRSRGVTEAFF.

This clone came up a few times. The chain joins TRBV19 to TRBJ2-6; D may be TRBD1 (5 bases). Germline V gives CDR1 LNHDA, CDR2 SQIVND (reference sequence). V gave up 6 bases and J gave up 0 bases, with 9 bases separating them. This CDR3 has 15 residues. In DNA, the CDR3 is TGTGCCAGTAGGTACAGGAGCTCTGGGGCCAACGTCCTGACTTTC. Encoded protein: CASRYRSSGANVLTF.

This clone was seen only a few times. The CDR3 sequence is CASSSTGPRQPQHF. The CDR3 nucleotides are TGTGCCAGCAGTTCGACAGGACCGAGGCAGCCCCAGCATTTT. The V and J genes are TRBV6-5 and TRBJ1-5, with D possibly TRBD1 on 6 matching bases. CDR3 size: 14 residues. Germline lookup yields CDR1 MNHEY and CDR2 SVGAGI. V gave up 4 bases and J gave up 7 bases, with 14 bases separating them.

V gene TRBV10-3 combines with J gene TRBJ2-3; TRBD1 aligns across 7 bases. V shed 11 bases, J shed 0 bases, and the junction held 11 bases outside the gene matches. Germline-derived CDR1 and CDR2 are ENHRY and SYGVKD. CDR3 length: 15 amino acids. For the CDR3, the DNA is TGTGCCGCCCGGGCAGGGACAGATAGCACAGATACGCAGTATTTT. This translates into CAARAGTDSTDTQYF.

This rearrangement joins TRBV5-4 to TRBJ2-7, with a weak D call TRBD1 (6 bases). CDR3 size: 13 residues. Germline V gene data show CDR1 as SGHNT and CDR2 as YYREEE (reference sequence). The V end was cut by 2 bases, the J end by 4 bases, with 10 bases between. CDR3 amino acids: CASSLQGGYEQYF. CDR3 DNA sequence: TGTGCCAGCAGCTTACAGGGTGGGTACGAGCAGTACTTC.

The rearrangement joins TRBV4-3 to TRBJ1-4, with 9 bases identical to TRBD1. Germline CDR1 reads LGHNA; CDR2 reads YSLEER. The CDR3 is 15 residues long. Trimming took 2 bases from V and 7 from J; bases not matched to a gene: 5. CDR3 residues: CASSQPGQGVEKLFF. The CDR3 DNA sequence: TGCGCCAGCAGCCAACCGGGACAGGGTGTTGAAAAACTGTTTTTT.

This chain joins TRBV5-1 and TRBJ2-5, with D maybe TRBD1 (6 bases). The germline CDR1 and CDR2 sequences are SGHRS and YFSETQ. Between the trimmed V and J ends, which lost 1 base and 1 base, there was a span of 8 bases. This CDR3 has 14 amino acids. The CDR3 DNA is TGCGCCAGCAGCTTGCAGGGGTCCCAAGAGACCCAGTACTTC. Translated, it gives CASSLQGSQETQYF.

This clone occurred a few times. The chain carries TRBV5-1 and TRBJ2-5; perhaps TRBD1 as D (6 bases). V lost 2 bases and J 2 bases, leaving 10 bases between the germline ends. The germline CDR1 and CDR2 sequences are SGHRS and YFSETQ. The CDR3 contains 14 residues. CDR3: CASSFDRLQETQYF. CDR3 nucleotides: TGCGCCAGCAGCTTTGACAGGTTACAAGAGACCCAGTACTTC.

In this sample, this clone turned up a few times. The chain employs TRBV5-1 and TRBJ2-1, with D tentatively TRBD2 (5 bases). Trimming stripped 3 bases from V and 2 bases from J, with 15 bases between. Germline V gene lookup returns CDR1 SGHRS and CDR2 YFSETQ. The CDR3 loop spans 16 amino acids. This CDR3 reads CASSSGLKPTYNEQFF. In DNA, the CDR3 is TGCGCCAGCAGCTCGGGATTGAAGCCCACCTACAATGAGCAGTTCTTC.